A single sample is the source of the 4 T cell receptor beta chains below, sequenced in a study of cytotoxic CD8 clonotypes in ibrutinib-treated CLL. The data were produced by immunoSEQ multiplex PCR, yet TCRdb's version contains in-frame clones alone and is incomplete. The sample lists 150,000 to 200,000 clones, 70% to 85% occurring once. The sample here was PBMCs, taken after 12 months of ibrutinib treatment. These receptor sequences come from a human donor with chronic lymphocytic leukemia.

The rearrangement joins TRBV19 to TRBJ2-2; D may match TRBD1 or TRBD2 (7 bases each). Trimming removed 9 bases from V and 4 bases from J, with 15 bases in between. CDR3 length equals 14 residues. Looked up from germline, CDR1 is LNHDA and CDR2 is SQIVND (reference sequence). CDR3 region: CASTGEGGTGELFF. CDR3 bases: TGTGCCAGCACAGGGGAGGGGGGCACCGGGGAGCTGTTTTTT. Full variable domain (remainder filled in from reference TRBV19 and TRBJ2-2): DGGITQSPKYLFRKEGQNVTLSCEQNLNHDAMYWYRQDPGQGLRLIYYSQIVNDFQKGDIAEGYSVSREKKESFPLTVTSAQKNPTAFYLCASTGEGGTGELFFGEGSRLTVL.

This clone showed up many times. This sequence joins TRBV6-4 and TRBJ2-4; D is uncertain. The CDR3 is 15 residues long. The germline V gene encodes CDR1 MRHNA and CDR2 SNTAGT. Between the trimmed V and J ends, which lost 7 bases and 0 bases, there was a span of 13 bases. The CDR3 is CASNSFSLAKNIQYF. The CDR3 DNA follows: TGTGCCAGCAACTCGTTCAGCCTAGCCAAAAACATTCAGTACTTC.

V is TRBV21-1 and J is TRBJ1-5. TRBV21-1 is listed as a pseudogene. There are 13 residues in the CDR3. The CDR3 region has the DNA TGTGCCAGCAGCAGCCACCTCAATCAGCCCCAGCATTTT. It codes for CASSSHLNQPQHF.

The chain uses TRBV10-1 and TRBJ2-7; perhaps D is TRBD1 or TRBD2 (5 bases each). CDR3 length: 15 amino acids. V lost 6 bases and J 3 bases, leaving 18 bases between the germline ends. Germline V gives CDR1 WNHNN, CDR2 SYGVQD (reference sequence). This CDR3 is CASRLRDGKSYEQYF. The CDR3 region has the DNA TGCGCCAGCAGGCTCCGGGACGGCAAAAGCTACGAGCAGTACTTC.